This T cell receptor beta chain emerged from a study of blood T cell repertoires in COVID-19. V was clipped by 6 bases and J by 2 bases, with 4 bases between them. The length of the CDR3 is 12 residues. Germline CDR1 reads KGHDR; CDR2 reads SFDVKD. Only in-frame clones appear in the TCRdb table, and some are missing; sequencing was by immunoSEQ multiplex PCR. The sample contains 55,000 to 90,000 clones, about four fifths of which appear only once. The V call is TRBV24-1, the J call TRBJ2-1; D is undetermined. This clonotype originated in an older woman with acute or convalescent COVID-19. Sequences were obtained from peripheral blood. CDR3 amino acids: CATSSTYNEQFF. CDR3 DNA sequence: TGTGCCACCAGTAGCACCTACAATGAGCAGTTCTTC.